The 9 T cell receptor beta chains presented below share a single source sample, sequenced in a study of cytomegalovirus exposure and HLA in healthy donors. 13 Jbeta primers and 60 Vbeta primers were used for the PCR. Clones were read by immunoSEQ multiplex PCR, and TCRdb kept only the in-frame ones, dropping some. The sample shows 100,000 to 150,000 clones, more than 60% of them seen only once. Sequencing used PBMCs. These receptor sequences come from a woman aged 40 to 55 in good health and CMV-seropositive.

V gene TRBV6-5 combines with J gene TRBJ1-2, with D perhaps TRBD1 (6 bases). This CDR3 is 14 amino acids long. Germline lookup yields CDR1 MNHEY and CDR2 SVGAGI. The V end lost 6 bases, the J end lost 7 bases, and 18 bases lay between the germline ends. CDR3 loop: CASSSGGQSGGYTF. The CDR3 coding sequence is TGTGCCAGCAGCTCGGGGGGGCAGTCAGGTGGCTACACCTTC.

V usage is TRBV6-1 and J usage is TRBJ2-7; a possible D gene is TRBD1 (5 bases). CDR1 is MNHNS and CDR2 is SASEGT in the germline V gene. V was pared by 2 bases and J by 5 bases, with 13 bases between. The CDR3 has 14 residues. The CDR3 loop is CASSERAGWDEQYF. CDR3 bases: TGTGCCAGCAGTGAAAGGGCAGGGTGGGACGAGCAGTACTTC.

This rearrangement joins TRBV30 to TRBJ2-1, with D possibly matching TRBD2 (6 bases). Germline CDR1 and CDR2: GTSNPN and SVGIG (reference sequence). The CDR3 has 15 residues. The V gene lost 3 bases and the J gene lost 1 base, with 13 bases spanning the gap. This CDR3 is CAWSPTAGSYNEQFF. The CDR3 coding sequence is TGTGCCTGGAGCCCTACCGCGGGATCCTACAATGAGCAGTTCTTC.

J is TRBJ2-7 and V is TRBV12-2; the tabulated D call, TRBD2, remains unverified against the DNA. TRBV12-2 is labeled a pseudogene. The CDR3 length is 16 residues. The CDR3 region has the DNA TGTGCAAGTCGCTTAGGTCTGCGACTAGCGGGCTACGAGCAGTACTTC. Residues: CASRLGLRLAGYEQYF.

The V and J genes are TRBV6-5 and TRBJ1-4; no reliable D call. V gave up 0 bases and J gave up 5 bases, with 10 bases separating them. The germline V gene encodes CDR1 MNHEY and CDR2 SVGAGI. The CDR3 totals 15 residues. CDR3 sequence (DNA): TGTGCCAGCAGTTACTCCCGAGCCATAAATGAAAAACTGTTTTTT. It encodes CASSYSRAINEKLFF.

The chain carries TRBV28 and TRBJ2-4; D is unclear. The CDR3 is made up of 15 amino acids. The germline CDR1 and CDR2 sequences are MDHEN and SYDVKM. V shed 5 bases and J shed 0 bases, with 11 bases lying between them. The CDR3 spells CASSGDGLAKNIQYF. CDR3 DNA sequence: TGTGCCAGCAGTGGAGACGGCCTAGCCAAAAACATTCAGTACTTC.

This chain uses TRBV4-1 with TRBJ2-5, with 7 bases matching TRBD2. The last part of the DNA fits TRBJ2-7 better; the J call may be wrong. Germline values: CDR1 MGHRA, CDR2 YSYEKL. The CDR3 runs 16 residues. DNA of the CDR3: TGCGCCAGCAGCCAAGCGGGACTAAATGAATACTACGAGCAGTACTTC. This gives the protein CASSQAGLNEYYEQYF.

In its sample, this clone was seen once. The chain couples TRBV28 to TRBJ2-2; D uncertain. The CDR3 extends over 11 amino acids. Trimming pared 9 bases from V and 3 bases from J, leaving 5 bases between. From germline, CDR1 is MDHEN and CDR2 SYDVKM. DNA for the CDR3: TGTGCCAGTGAGGACACCGGGGAGCTGTTTTTT. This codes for CASEDTGELFF.

In DNA form, the CDR3 reads TGTGCCAGTAGTACCCCTCGACTGAGCCCGGGCACCTTC. Translated, it gives CASSTPRLSPGTF. The chain combines TRBV19 with TRBJ1-2, with D unresolved. CDR1 is LNHDA, CDR2 SQIVND, per germline (reference sequence). The CDR3 has 13 amino acids. V was pared by 4 bases and J by 13 bases, with 19 bases between. The entire variable domain, with the rest obtained from reference TRBV19 and TRBJ1-2, is as follows: DGGITQSPKYLFRKEGQNVTLSCEQNLNHDAMYWYRQDPGQGLRLIYYSQIVNDFQKGDIAEGYSVSREKKESFPLTVTSAQKNPTAFYLCASSTPRLSPGTFGSGTRLTVV.